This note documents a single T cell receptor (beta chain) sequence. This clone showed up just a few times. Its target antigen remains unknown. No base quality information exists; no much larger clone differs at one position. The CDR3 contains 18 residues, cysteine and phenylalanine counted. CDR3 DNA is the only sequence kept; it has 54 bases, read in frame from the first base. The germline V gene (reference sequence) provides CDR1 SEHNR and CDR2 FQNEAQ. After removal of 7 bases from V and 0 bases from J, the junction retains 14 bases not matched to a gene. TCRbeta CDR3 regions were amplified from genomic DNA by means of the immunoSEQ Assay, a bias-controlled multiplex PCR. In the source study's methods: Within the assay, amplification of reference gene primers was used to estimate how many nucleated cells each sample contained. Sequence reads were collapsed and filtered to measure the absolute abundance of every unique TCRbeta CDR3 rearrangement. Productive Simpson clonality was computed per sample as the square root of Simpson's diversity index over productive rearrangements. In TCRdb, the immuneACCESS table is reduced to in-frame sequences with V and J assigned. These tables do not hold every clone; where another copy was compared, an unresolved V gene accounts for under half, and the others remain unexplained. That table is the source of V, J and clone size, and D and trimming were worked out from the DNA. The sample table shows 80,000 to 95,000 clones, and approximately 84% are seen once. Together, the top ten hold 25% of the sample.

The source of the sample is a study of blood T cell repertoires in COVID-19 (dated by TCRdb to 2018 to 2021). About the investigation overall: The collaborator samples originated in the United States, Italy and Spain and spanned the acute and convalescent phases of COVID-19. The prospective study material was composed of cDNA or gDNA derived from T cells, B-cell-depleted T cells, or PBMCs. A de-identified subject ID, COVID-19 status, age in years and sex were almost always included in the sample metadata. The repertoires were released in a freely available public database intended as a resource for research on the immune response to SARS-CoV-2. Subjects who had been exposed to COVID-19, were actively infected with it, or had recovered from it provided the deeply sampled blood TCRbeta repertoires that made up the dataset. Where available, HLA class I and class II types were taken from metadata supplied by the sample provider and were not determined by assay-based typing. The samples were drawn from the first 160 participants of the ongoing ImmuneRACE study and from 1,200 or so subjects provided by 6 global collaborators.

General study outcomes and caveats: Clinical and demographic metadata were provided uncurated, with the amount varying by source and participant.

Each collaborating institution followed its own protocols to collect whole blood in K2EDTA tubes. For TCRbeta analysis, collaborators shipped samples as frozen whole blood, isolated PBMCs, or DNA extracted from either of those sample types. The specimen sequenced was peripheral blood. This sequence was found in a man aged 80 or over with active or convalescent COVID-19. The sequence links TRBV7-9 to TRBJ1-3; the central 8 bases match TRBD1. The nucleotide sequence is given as TGTGCCAGCAACTTCATCGCGGGGACAGGAGACTCTGGAAACACCATATATTTT. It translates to CASNFIAGTGDSGNTIYF.